This TCR beta chain originates from a study of blood T cell repertoires in COVID-19. Background on the study: COVID-19 samples collected from the United States, Italy and Spain covered acute and convalescent phases. Sources were T cells, B-cell-depleted T cells, or PBMCs; the material itself was cDNA or gDNA.

Original methodology: Estimates of nucleated cell counts were drawn from the amplification of reference gene primers. The data were produced by immunoSEQ multiplex PCR, yet TCRdb's version contains in-frame clones alone and is incomplete. V, J and clone size were drawn from that table, and D and trimming were deduced from the DNA. The sample comprises 95,000 to 110,000 clones, roughly 89% of which are singletons, and about 5.1% rests with the top ten. Germline-derived CDR1 and CDR2 are MDHEN and SYDVKM. Trimming took off 3 bases at V and 3 bases at J, with 9 bases between the two ends. The CDR3 runs to 14 residues.

The sequencing input was peripheral blood. The rearrangement uses TRBV28 and TRBJ1-3; the D is unclear. This clonotype was sampled from a human donor in a cohort sampled during active COVID-19. CDR3 sequence: CASSFHPGGNTIYF. The CDR3 DNA reads as TGTGCCAGCAGTTTTCACCCAGGTGGAAACACCATATATTTT.